The 11 T cell receptor beta chains below come from one sample, sequenced in a study of cytomegalovirus exposure and HLA in healthy donors. PCR used 60 Vbeta primers and 13 Jbeta primers. The assay was immunoSEQ multiplex PCR, and TCRdb's table has in-frame clones only and misses some. The sample holds under 200,000 clones, approximately 85% seen once. Specimen: PBMCs. Every receptor here comes from a man aged 18 to 30 in good health and CMV-seropositive.

The table lists this clone with a count of one. The chain joins TRBV11-3 to TRBJ1-1, with D maybe TRBD1 (5 bases). Looked up from germline, CDR1 is SGHNT and CDR2 is YENEEA. The CDR3 totals 13 residues. V was clipped by 5 bases and J by 3 bases, with 10 bases between them. DNA for the CDR3: TGTGCCAGCAGCCAGGGTGTGGACACTGAAGCTTTCTTT. Translation: CASSQGVDTEAFF.

The chain uses TRBV15 and TRBJ2-6; 7 bases are a match to TRBD2. J was trimmed by 1 base and V by 4 bases; bases with no gene match: 7. The CDR3 is made up of 17 amino acids. CDR1 is LNHNV, CDR2 YYDKDF, per germline (reference sequence). The CDR3 region has the DNA TGTGCCACCAGCACCCTCAGTAGCGGGTCTGGGGCCAACGTCCTGACTTTC. This encodes CATSTLSSGSGANVLTF.

In its sample, this clone was seen once. V gene TRBV2 combines with J gene TRBJ2-5, with TRBD2 matching over 8 bases. CDR3 size: 15 residues. The germline CDR1 and CDR2 sequences are SNHLY and FYNNEI. With 6 bases clipped from V and 2 bases from J, the junction kept 8 bases outside the gene matches. The CDR3 DNA follows: TGTGCCAGCAGACCACTGCGGGGGGCTCAAGAGACCCAGTACTTC. The encoded protein is CASRPLRGAQETQYF.

The DNA for the CDR3 is TGTGCCCCCTACGAACAAGAGACCCAGTACTTC. Translation gives CAPYEQETQYF. The chain employs TRBV19 and TRBJ2-5; D not resolved. Per the germline V gene, CDR1 is LNHDA and CDR2 is SQIVND (reference sequence). The CDR3 length is 11 residues. V lost 11 bases, J lost 2 bases, and 9 bases lay in between.

The chain uses TRBV5-1 and TRBJ2-1; 11 bases match TRBD2. V dropped 2 bases and J dropped 8; count of bases not matched to a gene: 9. The CDR3 loop spans 16 amino acids. Germline CDR1 reads SGHRS; CDR2 reads YFSETQ. CDR3 protein: CASSFLTSGAGDEQFF. CDR3 sequence (DNA): TGCGCCAGCAGCTTCCTGACTAGCGGGGCCGGGGATGAGCAGTTCTTC.

This clone has only a few counts. This chain connects TRBV5-1 to TRBJ2-7; TRBD1 matches at 7 bases. The germline V gene has CDR1 SGHRS and CDR2 YFSETQ. The CDR3 totals 14 residues. J lost 2 bases, V lost 1 base, and 3 bases had no gene match. As DNA, the CDR3 is TGCGCCAGCAGCTTGACAGGGGTTACCTACGAGCAGTACTTC. Protein: CASSLTGVTYEQYF.

V and J are TRBV6-5 and TRBJ1-1; D not resolved. Germline CDR1 MNHEY, CDR2 SVGAGI. This CDR3 has 15 amino acids. V lost 7 bases and J lost 1, with 16 bases in between. The chain's CDR3 is CASKDDVGWNTEAFF. The CDR3 region has the DNA TGTGCCAGCAAAGATGATGTCGGGTGGAACACTGAAGCTTTCTTT.

The rearrangement uses TRBV18 and TRBJ1-2; no clear D. Trimming took off 3 bases at V and 5 bases at J, with 13 bases between the two ends. CDR1 and CDR2 (germline): KGHSH, LQKENI. This CDR3 region has 14 residues. The CDR3 sequence: CASSPGRFSYGYTF. DNA for the CDR3: TGTGCCAGCTCACCTGGCAGGTTTTCATATGGCTACACCTTC.

The chain joins TRBV10-3 to TRBJ2-3; TRBD2 agrees at 9 bases. Trimming cost V 6 bases and J 4 bases; bases outside gene matches: 11. The CDR3 is 16 residues long. CDR1 and CDR2 (germline): ENHRY, SYGVKD. The CDR3 DNA reads TGTGCCATCAGCCAGCGGGGGGCAGAGGTCGCAGATACGCAGTATTTT. Translated, it gives CAISQRGAEVADTQYF.

V usage is TRBV11-2 and J usage is TRBJ2-5; 10 bases align to TRBD2. Germline assignment: CDR1 SGHAT and CDR2 FQNNGV. The CDR3 has 14 amino acids. V lost 3 bases, J lost 4 bases, and 2 bases stayed unmatched. DNA of the CDR3: TGTGCCAGCAGCTTCACTAGCGGGGCAGAGACCCAGTACTTC. Protein product: CASSFTSGAETQYF.

The chain joins TRBV19 to TRBJ2-2, with a weak D call TRBD1 (6 bases). The CDR3 runs 15 residues. Between the trimmed V and J ends, which lost 5 bases and 3 bases, there was a span of 13 bases. Germline assignment: CDR1 LNHDA and CDR2 SQIVND (reference sequence). CDR3 sequence (DNA): TGTGCCAGTAGTCTCACAGGGTCCCACACCGGGGAGCTGTTTTTT. Translation: CASSLTGSHTGELFF.